The 6 T cell receptor beta chains given below trace back to one sample, sequenced in a study of T cell repertoires in cytomegalovirus infection. Antigen specificity for these receptors is unknown. TCRdb re-called the reads with MiXCR, one entry per CDR3 protein. Of 650,000 to 900,000 distinct CDR3 sequences listed, 25% to 35% are singletons. The sequenced sample was cultured CD8+ T cells from PBMCs, obtained from culture after CMV antigen stimulation. The source is a human donor in good health (CMV status not recorded). Some clones in this sample may be carry-over from other donors' samples.

The chain carries TRBV10-3 and TRBJ2-3, with 8 bases fitting TRBD2. Germline CDR1 ENHRY, CDR2 SYGVKD. The V gene end was trimmed by 10 bases and the J gene end by 3 bases; junction bases not matched to a gene: 9. The CDR3 spans 14 residues. CDR3 bases: TGTGCCACCCTTCGGGGGGGGTGGACAGATACGCAGTATTTT. Its translation: CATLRGGWTDTQYF.

The chain links TRBV2 to TRBJ1-2, with D possibly matching TRBD1 (6 bases). This CDR3 has 15 residues. Per the germline V gene, CDR1 is SNHLY and CDR2 is FYNNEI. V gave up 1 base and J gave up 3 bases, with 12 bases separating them. The DNA for the CDR3 is TGTGCCAGCAGTGAAGAGGGGGTAGAAGACTATGGCTACACCTTC. Translating gives CASSEEGVEDYGYTF.

V and J are TRBV12-5 and TRBJ2-1, with TRBD1 matching over 9 bases. This CDR3 has 20 residues. Germline-derived CDR1 and CDR2 are LGHNT and FRNRAP. J was trimmed by 0 bases and V by 8 bases; bases with no gene match: 20. In DNA, the CDR3 is TGTGCTAGTAGGACAGGGGTGGCCGGTTTCCAATTTAGCTCCTACAATGAGCAGTTCTTC. This gives the protein CASRTGVAGFQFSSYNEQFF.

V gene TRBV14 combines with J gene TRBJ1-4, with a weak D call TRBD1 (5 bases). Trimming removed 1 base at V and 7 bases at J, with 10 bases between. This CDR3 is built from 14 residues. Germline-derived CDR1 and CDR2 are SGHDN and FVKESK. This chain's CDR3 is CASSQVGTGEKLFF. CDR3 nucleotide sequence: TGTGCCAGCAGCCAAGTTGGGACCGGTGAAAAACTGTTTTTT. Full variable domain (remainder filled in from reference TRBV14 and TRBJ1-4): EAGVTQFPSHSVIEKGQTVTLRCDPISGHDNLYWYRRVMGKEIKFLLHFVKESKQDESGMPNNRFLAERTGGTYSTLKVQPAELEDSGVYFCASSQVGTGEKLFFGSGTQLSVL.

This clonotype occurred many times. V is TRBV6-2 or TRBV6-3 and J is TRBJ1-1, with a tentative D call TRBD1 (5 bases). The length of the CDR3 is 14 residues. The germline CDR1 and CDR2 sequences are MNHEY and SVGEGT. Trimming removed 4 bases from V and 3 bases from J, with 12 bases in between. As DNA, the CDR3 is TGTGCCAGCAGTTTTCCCGGGGGATACACTGAAGCTTTCTTT. This gives the protein CASSFPGGYTEAFF.

The genes are TRBV27 and TRBJ2-1, with TRBD2 matching over 7 bases. The CDR3 totals 14 residues. Looked up from germline, CDR1 is MNHEY and CDR2 is SMNVEV (reference sequence). Trimming cost V 10 bases and J 2 bases; bases outside gene matches: 8. The CDR3 nucleotides are TGTGCCACCACGGCTAGCGGTACCTACAATGAGCAGTTCTTC. Residues: CATTASGTYNEQFF.